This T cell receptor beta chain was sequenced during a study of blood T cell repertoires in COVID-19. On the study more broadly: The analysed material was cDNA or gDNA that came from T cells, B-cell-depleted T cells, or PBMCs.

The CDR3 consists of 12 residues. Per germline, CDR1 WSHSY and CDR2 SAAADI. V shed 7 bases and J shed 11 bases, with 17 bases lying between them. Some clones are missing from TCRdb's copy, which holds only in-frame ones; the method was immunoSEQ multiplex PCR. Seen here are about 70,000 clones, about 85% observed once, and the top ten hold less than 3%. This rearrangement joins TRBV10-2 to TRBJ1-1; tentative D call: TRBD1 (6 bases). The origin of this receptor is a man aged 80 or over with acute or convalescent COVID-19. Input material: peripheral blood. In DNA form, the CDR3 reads TGCGCCAGCAACAACGAGGGGGTTGGGGCTTTCTTT. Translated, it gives CASNNEGVGAFF.